These 4 T cell receptor beta chains originate from one sample sequenced in a study of blood T cell repertoires in COVID-19. This table comes from immunoSEQ multiplex PCR, and its TCRdb copy is limited to in-frame clones, with some not included. The data contain about 220,000 clones, more than 65% of them singletons. Sequenced: peripheral blood. All receptors derive from a man aged 45-65 years with active or convalescent COVID-19.

This clone was seen a single time. V gene TRBV19 combines with J gene TRBJ1-5, with 8 bases that match TRBD1. J gave up 5 bases and V 5 bases, and 2 bases lay outside the gene matches. The CDR3 totals 13 residues. Germline CDR1 reads LNHDA; CDR2 reads SQIVND (reference sequence). The CDR3 DNA is TGTGCCAGTAGTGGGACAGGTTATCAGCCCCAGCATTTT. The encoded protein is CASSGTGYQPQHF.

V and J are TRBV6-5 and TRBJ2-7, with 8 bases that match TRBD1. Germline V gives CDR1 MNHEY, CDR2 SVGAGI. This CDR3 contains 14 residues. The trim removed 8 bases at V and 3 bases at J, leaving 9 bases unmatched. CDR3 in amino acids: CASRAGTGYYEQYV. In DNA form, the CDR3 reads TGTGCCAGCCGGGCCGGGACAGGATACTACGAGCAGTACGTC.

This clone appeared a single time. The V gene is TRBV6-5, the J gene TRBJ2-1; a weak D match, TRBD2 (6 bases). CDR3 length equals 15 residues. Trimming left V 8 bases short and J 7 bases short, with 21 bases between. Germline CDR1 reads MNHEY; CDR2 reads SVGAGI. CDR3 DNA sequence: TGTGCCAGCCTAAGGTCTAGCGACCTGACGAATGAGCAGTTCTTC. Amino acid sequence: CASLRSSDLTNEQFF.

The V and J genes are TRBV2 and TRBJ2-7; TRBD1 matches 8 bases. The CDR3 loop spans 14 amino acids. V shed 7 bases and J 5 bases; nucleotides not matched to a gene: 10. The germline CDR1 and CDR2 sequences are SNHLY and FYNNEI. Written as DNA, the CDR3 is TGTGCCAGCATTATACAGGGGGGAATCAACGAGCAGTACTTC. Its translation: CASIIQGGINEQYF.